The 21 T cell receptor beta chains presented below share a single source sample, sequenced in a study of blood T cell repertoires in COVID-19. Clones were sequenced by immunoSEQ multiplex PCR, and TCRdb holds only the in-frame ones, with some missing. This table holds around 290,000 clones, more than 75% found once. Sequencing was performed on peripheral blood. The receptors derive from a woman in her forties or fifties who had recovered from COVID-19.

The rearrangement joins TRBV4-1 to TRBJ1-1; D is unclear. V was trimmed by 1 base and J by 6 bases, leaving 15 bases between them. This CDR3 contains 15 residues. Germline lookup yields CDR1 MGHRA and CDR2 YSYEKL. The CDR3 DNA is TGCGCCAGCAGCCAAGGGCCCTCTCTGATCCCTGAAGCTTTCTTT. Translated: CASSQGPSLIPEAFF.

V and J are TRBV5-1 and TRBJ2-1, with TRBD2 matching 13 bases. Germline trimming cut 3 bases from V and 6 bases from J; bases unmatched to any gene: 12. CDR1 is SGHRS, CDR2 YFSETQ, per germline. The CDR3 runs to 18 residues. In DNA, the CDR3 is TGCGCCAGCAGCTCCGACACTAGCGGGAGGGTTTTTGTCAATGAGCAGTTCTTC. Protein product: CASSSDTSGRVFVNEQFF.

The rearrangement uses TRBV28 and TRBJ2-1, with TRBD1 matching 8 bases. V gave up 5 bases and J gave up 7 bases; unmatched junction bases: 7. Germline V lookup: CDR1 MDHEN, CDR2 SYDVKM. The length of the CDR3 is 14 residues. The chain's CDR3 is CASSTRTGMNEQFF. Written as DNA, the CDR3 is TGTGCCAGCAGTACACGGACAGGGATGAATGAGCAGTTCTTC.

The CDR3 DNA is TGTGCCAGCAGCCAAGGGATGGCCTTTCAGGTCGTTAATGAGCAGTTCTTC. Its translation is CASSQGMAFQVVNEQFF. The chain joins TRBV4-2 to TRBJ2-1; D remains ambiguous. In germline, CDR1 is LGHNA, CDR2 YNFKEQ. Trimming removed 1 base from V and 7 bases from J, with 20 bases in between. The CDR3 sequence is 17 residues long.

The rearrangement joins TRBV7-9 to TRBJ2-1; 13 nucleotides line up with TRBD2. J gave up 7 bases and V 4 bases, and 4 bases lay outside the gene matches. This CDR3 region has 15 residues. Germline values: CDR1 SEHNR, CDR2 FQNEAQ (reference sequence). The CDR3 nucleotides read TGTGCCAGCAGCTATTCGGGACTAGCGGGGAATGAGCAGTTCTTC. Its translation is CASSYSGLAGNEQFF.

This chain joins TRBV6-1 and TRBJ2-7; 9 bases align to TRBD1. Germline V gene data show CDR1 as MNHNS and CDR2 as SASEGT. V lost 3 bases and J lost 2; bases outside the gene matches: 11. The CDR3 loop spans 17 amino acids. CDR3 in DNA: TGTGCCAGCAGTGACGTTTGGGAGACAGGGGGTACCTACGAGCAGTACTTC. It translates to CASSDVWETGGTYEQYF.

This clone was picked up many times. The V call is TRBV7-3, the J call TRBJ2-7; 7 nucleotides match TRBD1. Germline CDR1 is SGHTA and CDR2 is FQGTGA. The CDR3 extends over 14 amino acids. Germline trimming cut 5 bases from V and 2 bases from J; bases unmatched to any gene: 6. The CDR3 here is CASSPGTVTYEQYF. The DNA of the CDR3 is TGTGCCAGCAGCCCTGGGACAGTTACCTACGAGCAGTACTTC.

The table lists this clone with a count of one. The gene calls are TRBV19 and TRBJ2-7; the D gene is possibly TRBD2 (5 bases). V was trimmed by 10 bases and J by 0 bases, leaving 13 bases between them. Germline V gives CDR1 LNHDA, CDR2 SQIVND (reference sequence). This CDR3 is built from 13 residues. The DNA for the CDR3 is TGTGCCACCTCGGTTGGGAGCTCCTACGAGCAGTACTTC. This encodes CATSVGSSYEQYF.

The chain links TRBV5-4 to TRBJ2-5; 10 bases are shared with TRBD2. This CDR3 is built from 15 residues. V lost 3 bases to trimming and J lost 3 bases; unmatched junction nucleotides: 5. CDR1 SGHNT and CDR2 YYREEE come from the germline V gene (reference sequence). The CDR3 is CASSSEREGKETQYF. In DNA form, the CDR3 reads TGTGCCAGCAGCTCCGAGCGGGAGGGTAAAGAGACCCAGTACTTC. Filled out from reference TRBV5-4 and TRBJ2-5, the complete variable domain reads ETGVTQSPTHLIKTRGQQVTLRCSSQSGHNTVSWYQQALGQGPQFIFQYYREEENGRGNFPPRFSGLQFPNYSSELNVNALELDDSALYLCASSSEREGKETQYFGPGTRLLVL.

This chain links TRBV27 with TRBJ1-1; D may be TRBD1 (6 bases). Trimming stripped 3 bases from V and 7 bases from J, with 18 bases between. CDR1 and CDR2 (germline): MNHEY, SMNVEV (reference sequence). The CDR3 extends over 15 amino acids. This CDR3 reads CASSFQVSGDGEAFF. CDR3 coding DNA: TGTGCCAGCAGTTTTCAGGTTTCAGGGGACGGTGAAGCTTTCTTT.

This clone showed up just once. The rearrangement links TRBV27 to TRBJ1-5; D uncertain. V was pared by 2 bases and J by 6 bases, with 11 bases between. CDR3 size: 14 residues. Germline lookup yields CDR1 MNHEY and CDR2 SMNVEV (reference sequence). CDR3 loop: CASSLAGYGQPQHF. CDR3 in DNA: TGTGCCAGCAGTTTAGCGGGTTACGGTCAGCCCCAGCATTTT.

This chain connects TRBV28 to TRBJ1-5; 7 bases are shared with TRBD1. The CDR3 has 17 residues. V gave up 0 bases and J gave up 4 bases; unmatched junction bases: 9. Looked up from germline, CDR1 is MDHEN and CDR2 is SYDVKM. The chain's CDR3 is CASSLWLTGSRNQPQHF. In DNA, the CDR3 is TGTGCCAGCAGTTTATGGCTGACAGGGAGCAGGAATCAGCCCCAGCATTTT.

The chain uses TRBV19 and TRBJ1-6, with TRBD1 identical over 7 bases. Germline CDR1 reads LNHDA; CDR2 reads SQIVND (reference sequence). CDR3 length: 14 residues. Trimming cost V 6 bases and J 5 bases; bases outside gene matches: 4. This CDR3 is CASREGQHNSPLHF. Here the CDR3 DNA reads TGTGCCAGTAGAGAGGGACAGCATAATTCACCCCTCCACTTT.

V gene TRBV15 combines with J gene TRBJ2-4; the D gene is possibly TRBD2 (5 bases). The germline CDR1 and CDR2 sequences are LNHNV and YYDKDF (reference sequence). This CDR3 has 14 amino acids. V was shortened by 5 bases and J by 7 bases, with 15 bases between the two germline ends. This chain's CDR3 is CATSAPGRENIQYF. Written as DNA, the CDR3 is TGTGCCACCAGCGCCCCTGGTAGGGAGAACATTCAGTACTTC.

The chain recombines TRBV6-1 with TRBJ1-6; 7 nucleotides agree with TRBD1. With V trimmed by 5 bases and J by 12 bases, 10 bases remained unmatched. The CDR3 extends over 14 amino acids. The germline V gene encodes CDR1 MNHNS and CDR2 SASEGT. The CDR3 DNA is TGTGCCAGCAGTCCCTATCCCGGGACAGAACCCCTCCACTTT. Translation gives CASSPYPGTEPLHF.

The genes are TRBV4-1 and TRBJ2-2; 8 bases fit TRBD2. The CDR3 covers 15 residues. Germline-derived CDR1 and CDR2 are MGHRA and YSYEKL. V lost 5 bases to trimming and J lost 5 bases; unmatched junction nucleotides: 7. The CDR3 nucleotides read TGCGCCAGCAGCATTAGCGGGGCAGGAACCGGGGAGCTGTTTTTT. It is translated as CASSISGAGTGELFF.

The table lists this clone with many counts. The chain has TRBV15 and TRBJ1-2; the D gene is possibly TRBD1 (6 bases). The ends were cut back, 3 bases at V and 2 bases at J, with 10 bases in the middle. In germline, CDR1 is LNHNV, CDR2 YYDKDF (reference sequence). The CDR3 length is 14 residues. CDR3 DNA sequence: TGTGCCACCAGCAGGACCGGGACAAACTATGGCTACACCTTC. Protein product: CATSRTGTNYGYTF. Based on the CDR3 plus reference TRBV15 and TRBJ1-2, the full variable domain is DAMVIQNPRYQVTQFGKPVTLSCSQTLNHNVMYWYQQKSSQAPKLLFHYYDKDFNNEADTPDNFQSRRPNTSFCFLDIRSPGLGDTAMYLCATSRTGTNYGYTFGSGTRLTVV.

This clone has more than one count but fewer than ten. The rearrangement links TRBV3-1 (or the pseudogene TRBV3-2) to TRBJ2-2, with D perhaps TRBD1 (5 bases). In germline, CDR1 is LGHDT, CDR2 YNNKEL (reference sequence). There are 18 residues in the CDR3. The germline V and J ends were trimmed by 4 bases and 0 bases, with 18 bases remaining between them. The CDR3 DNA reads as TGTGCCAGCAGCCCACTCCAGGGCACGGTTTCGAACACCGGGGAGCTGTTTTTT. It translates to CASSPLQGTVSNTGELFF.

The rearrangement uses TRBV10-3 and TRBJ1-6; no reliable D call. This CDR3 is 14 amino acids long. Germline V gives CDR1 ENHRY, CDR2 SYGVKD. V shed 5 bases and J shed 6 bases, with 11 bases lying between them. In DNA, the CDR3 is TGTGCCATCAGTACCCGACCGGGTAATTCACCCCTCCACTTT. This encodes CAISTRPGNSPLHF.

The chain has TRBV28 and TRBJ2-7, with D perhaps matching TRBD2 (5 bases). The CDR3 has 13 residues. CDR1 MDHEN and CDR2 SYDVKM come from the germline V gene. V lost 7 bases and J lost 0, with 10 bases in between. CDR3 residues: CASTNGVSYEQYF. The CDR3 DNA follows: TGTGCCAGCACCAACGGGGTCTCCTACGAGCAGTACTTC.

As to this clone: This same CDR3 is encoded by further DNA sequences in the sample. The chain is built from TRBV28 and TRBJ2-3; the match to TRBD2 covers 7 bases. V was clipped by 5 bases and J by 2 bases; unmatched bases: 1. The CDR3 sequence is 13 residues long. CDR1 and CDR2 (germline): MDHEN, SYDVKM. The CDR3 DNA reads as TGTGCCAGCAGTAGCGGGGACACAGATACGCAGTATTTT. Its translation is CASSSGDTDTQYF. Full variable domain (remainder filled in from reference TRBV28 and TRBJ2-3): DVKVTQSSRYLVKRTGEKVFLECVQDMDHENMFWYRQDPGLGLRLIYFSYDVKMKEKGDIPEGYSVSREKKERFSLILESASTNQTSMYLCASSSGDTDTQYFGPGTRLTVL.